There are a few counts of the clone carrying this T cell receptor (beta chain). The target antigen is unknown. These data belong to a study of T cells in Graves' hyperthyroidism and ophthalmopathy. An absence of ophthalmopathy progression within 18 months meant stable Graves' hyperthyroidism. The hyperthyroidism patients had all been newly diagnosed, and their disease duration was under 2 months. Their ages ranged from 18 to 65 years. Any patient presenting with uncontrolled infection, other autoimmune disease, pregnancy or lactation was left out. The CDR3 length is 14 residues. Germline V lookup: CDR1 SGHDT, CDR2 YYEEEE. The V end lost 1 base, the J end lost 3 bases, and 11 bases lay between the germline ends. Regions amplified from RNA transcripts were the TCR beta CDR3 regions. The HTBI set primed first-round TCR CDR3 RT-PCR. Each CDR3 protein is one row after TCRdb ran MiXCR on the multiplex PCR reads. The data show hundreds of thousands of distinct CDR3 sequences, 38% seen once.

Study-wide results and limits: Blood also contained most expanded thyroid clonotypes above 0.001.

Sequenced sample: blood. This chain uses TRBV5-6 with TRBJ2-7; no clear D. The receptor's source is a man between 18 and 29 years old with Graves' hyperthyroidism. CDR3 nucleotides: TGTGCCAGCAGCTTGAATCCCCGAGGCTACGAGCAGTACTTC. Its translation: CASSLNPRGYEQYF. Supplemented by reference TRBV5-6 and TRBJ2-7, the full variable domain reads DAGVTQSPTHLIKTRGQQVTLRCSPKSGHDTVSWYQQALGQGPQFIFQYYEEEERQRGNFPDRFSGHQFPNYSSELNVNALLLGDSALYLCASSLNPRGYEQYFGPGTRLTVT.